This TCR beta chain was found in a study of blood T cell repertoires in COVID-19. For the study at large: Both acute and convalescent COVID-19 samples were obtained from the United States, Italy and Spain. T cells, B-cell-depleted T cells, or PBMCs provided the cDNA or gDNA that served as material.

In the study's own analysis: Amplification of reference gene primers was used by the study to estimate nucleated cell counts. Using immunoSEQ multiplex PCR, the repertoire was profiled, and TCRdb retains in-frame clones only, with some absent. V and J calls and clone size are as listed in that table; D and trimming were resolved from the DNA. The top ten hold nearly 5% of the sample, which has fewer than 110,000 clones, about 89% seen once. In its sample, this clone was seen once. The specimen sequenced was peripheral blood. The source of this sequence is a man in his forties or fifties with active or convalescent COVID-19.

The CDR3 region is CASSDLTGEGRGRGYTF. DNA of the CDR3: TGTGCCAGCAGCGACTTGACAGGTGAGGGGAGAGGGAGAGGCTACACCTTC. This chain joins TRBV4-2 and TRBJ1-2, with a possible D match to TRBD1 (6 bases). The CDR3 spans 17 residues. Trimming took 5 bases from V and 8 from J, leaving 27 bases between them. The germline gives CDR1 LGHNA, CDR2 YNFKEQ.